The 9 T cell receptor beta chains below all came from one sample that was sequenced in a study of cytomegalovirus exposure and HLA in healthy donors. Both 60 Vbeta primers and 13 Jbeta primers went into the PCR. Measured with immunoSEQ multiplex PCR; TCRdb has only the in-frame clones, and not every one. The repertoire has 80,000 to 100,000 clones, roughly four fifths of them found once; the top ten carry 4.5% to 6.5%. The sequenced sample was PBMCs. The receptors were sampled from a man between 35 and 55 years old in good health and CMV-seropositive.

The J gene is TRBJ2-2, the V gene TRBV5-6, with D tentatively TRBD1 (6 bases). Germline V gene lookup returns CDR1 SGHDT and CDR2 YYEEEE. The length of the CDR3 is 14 residues. V shed 4 bases and J shed 4 bases, with 11 bases lying between them. The CDR3 spells CASSPDSFTGELFF. The CDR3 DNA is TGTGCCAGCAGCCCGGACAGCTTCACCGGGGAGCTGTTTTTT.

This chain links TRBV2 with TRBJ1-2; 7 bases line up with TRBD1. Germline CDR1 SNHLY, CDR2 FYNNEI. This CDR3 has 13 amino acids. J was trimmed by 1 base and V by 6 bases; bases with no gene match: 2. This CDR3 is CASRRDSNYGYTF. CDR3 sequence (DNA): TGTGCCAGCAGAAGGGACAGTAACTATGGCTACACCTTC.

This chain joins TRBV7-3 and TRBJ1-2; D ambiguous. Trimming stripped 0 bases from V and 2 bases from J, with 7 bases between. Germline-derived CDR1 and CDR2 are SGHTA and FQGTGA. The CDR3 has 14 amino acids. CDR3 DNA: TGTGCCAGCAGCTTAACCCCCGGGAACTATGGCTACACCTTC. Its protein product is CASSLTPGNYGYTF.

V gene TRBV6-6 combines with J gene TRBJ2-3, with a weak D call TRBD2 (5 bases). CDR1 MNHNY and CDR2 SVGAGI come from the germline V gene (reference sequence). V was shortened by 7 bases and J by 6 bases, with 14 bases between the two germline ends. This CDR3 spans 13 amino acids. In DNA, the CDR3 is TGTGCCAGCACCCCTACTAGAGCTGATACGCAGTATTTT. It specifies CASTPTRADTQYF.

The V gene is TRBV5-4, the J gene TRBJ2-7; TRBD1 aligns across 8 bases. The CDR3 covers 12 residues. The ends lost 4 bases at V and 6 bases at J; junction bases unmatched: 3. The germline V gene has CDR1 SGHNT and CDR2 YYREEE (reference sequence). CDR3 loop: CASSRDRGEQYF. CDR3 nucleotides: TGTGCCAGCAGCCGCGACAGGGGCGAGCAGTACTTC.

This rearrangement joins TRBV19 to TRBJ2-5, with D perhaps matching TRBD2 (6 bases). Germline V lookup: CDR1 LNHDA, CDR2 SQIVND (reference sequence). V lost 9 bases and J lost 0, with 8 bases in between. The CDR3 is 12 residues long. The CDR3 DNA is TGTGCCAGCGGGGGACACCAAGAGACCCAGTACTTC. As protein: CASGGHQETQYF.

The chain carries TRBV9 and TRBJ2-1; 10 bases are shared with TRBD2. The CDR3 is 16 residues long. Germline V gene data show CDR1 as SGDLS and CDR2 as YYNGEE. V was clipped by 0 bases and J by 8 bases; unmatched bases: 8. DNA of the CDR3: TGTGCCAGCAGCGTAGGAGGTAGCGGGAGGTCCTATGAGCAGTTCTTC. Translating gives CASSVGGSGRSYEQFF.

This clone was picked up one time. V usage is TRBV28 and J usage is TRBJ2-5; 8 bases are shared with TRBD1. The DNA end lines up better with TRBJ2-7; the J call may be wrong. Germline V gives CDR1 MDHEN, CDR2 SYDVKM. The CDR3 extends over 15 amino acids. The CDR3: CASSPTGTGRYEQYF. For the CDR3, the DNA is TGTGCCAGCAGTCCCACCGGGACAGGCCGATACGAGCAGTACTTC.

CDR3 nucleotide sequence: TGTGCCAGCAGTGACACTAGACAGGCACGCCGCAATCAGCCCCAGCATTTT. Translation: CASSDTRQARRNQPQHF. J is TRBJ1-5 and V is TRBV6-1, with a tentative D call TRBD1 (6 bases). Germline lookup yields CDR1 MNHNS and CDR2 SASEGT. The CDR3 contains 17 residues. V shed 3 bases and J shed 2 bases, with 17 bases lying between them.